This T cell receptor beta chain was recorded in a study of T cells in localized non-small cell lung cancer. The CDR3 loop spans 15 amino acids. CDR1 and CDR2 from the germline V gene are LNHDA and SQIVND (reference sequence). The V end lost 6 bases, the J end lost 2 bases, and 11 bases lay between the germline ends. In its sample, this clone was seen a few times. The protocol was immunoSEQ multiplex PCR, while the TCRdb copy is restricted to in-frame clones and leaves out a portion. This table has tens of thousands of clones, roughly 90% appearing once. The sequence was collected from a male donor aged 60 or older with stage I squamous cell lung carcinoma. Sequencing was performed on peripheral blood, taken before any cancer treatment. The genes are TRBV19 and TRBJ2-6, with D possibly being TRBD1 (6 bases). CDR3 residues: CASRVQGAGANVLTF. The CDR3 nucleotides are TGTGCCAGTAGGGTACAGGGAGCTGGGGCCAACGTCCTGACTTTC.